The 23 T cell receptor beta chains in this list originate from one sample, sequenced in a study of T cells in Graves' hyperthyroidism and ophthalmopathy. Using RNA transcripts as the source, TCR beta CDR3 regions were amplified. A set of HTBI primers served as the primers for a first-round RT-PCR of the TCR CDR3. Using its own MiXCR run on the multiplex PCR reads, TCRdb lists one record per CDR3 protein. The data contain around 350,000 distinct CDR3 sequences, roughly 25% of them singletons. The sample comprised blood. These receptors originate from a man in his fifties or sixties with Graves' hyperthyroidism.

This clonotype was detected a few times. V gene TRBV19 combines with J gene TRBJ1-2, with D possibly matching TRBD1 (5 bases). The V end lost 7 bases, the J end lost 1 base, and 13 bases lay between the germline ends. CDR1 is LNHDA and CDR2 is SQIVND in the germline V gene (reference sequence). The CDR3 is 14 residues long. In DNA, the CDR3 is TGTGCCAGTAAGGGGCAGGTCCGTAACTATGGCTACACCTTC. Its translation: CASKGQVRNYGYTF.

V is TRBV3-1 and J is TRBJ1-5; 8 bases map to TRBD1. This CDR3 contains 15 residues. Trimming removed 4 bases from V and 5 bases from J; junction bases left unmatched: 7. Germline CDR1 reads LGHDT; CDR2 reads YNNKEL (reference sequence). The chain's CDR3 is CASSPGAGGYQPQHF. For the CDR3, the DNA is TGTGCCAGCAGCCCGGGGGCAGGGGGCTATCAGCCCCAGCATTTT.

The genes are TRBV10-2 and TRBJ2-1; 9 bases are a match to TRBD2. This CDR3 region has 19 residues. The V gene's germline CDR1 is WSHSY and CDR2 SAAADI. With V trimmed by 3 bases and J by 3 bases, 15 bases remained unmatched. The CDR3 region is CASSEVLELAGSSYNEQFF. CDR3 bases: TGCGCCAGCAGTGAAGTATTGGAGCTAGCGGGAAGTAGCTACAATGAGCAGTTCTTC.

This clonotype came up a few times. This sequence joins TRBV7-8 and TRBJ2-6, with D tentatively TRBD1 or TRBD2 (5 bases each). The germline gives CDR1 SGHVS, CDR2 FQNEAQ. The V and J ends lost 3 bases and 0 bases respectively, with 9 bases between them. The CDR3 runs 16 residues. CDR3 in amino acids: CASSFPGASGANVLTF. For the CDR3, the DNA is TGTGCCAGCAGCTTCCCCGGGGCCTCTGGGGCCAACGTCCTGACTTTC.

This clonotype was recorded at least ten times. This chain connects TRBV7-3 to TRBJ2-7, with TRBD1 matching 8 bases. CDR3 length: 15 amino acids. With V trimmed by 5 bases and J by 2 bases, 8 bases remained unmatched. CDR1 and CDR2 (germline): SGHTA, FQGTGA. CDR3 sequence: CASSPGGTGAYEQYF. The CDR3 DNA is TGTGCCAGCAGCCCTGGGGGGACAGGCGCCTACGAGCAGTACTTC.

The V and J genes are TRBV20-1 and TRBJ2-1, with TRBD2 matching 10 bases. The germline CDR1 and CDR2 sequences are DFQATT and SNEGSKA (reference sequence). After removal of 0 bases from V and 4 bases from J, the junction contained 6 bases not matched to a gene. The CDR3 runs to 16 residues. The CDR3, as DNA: TGCAGTGCTAGAGACTCTCTAGCGGGAGTATACAATGAGCAGTTCTTC. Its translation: CSARDSLAGVYNEQFF.

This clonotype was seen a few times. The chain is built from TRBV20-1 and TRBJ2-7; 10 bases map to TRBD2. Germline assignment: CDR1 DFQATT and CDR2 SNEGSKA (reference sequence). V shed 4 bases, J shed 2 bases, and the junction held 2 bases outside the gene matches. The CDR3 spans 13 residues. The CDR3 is CSAKGTSAYEQYF. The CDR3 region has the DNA TGCAGTGCTAAAGGGACTAGCGCCTACGAGCAGTACTTC.

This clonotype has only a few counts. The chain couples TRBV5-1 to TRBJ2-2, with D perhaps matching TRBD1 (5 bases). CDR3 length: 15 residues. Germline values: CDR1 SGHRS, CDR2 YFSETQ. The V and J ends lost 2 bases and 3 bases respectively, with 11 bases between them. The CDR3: CASSFSTGDTGELFF. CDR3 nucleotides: TGCGCCAGCAGCTTCTCCACAGGTGACACCGGGGAGCTGTTTTTT.

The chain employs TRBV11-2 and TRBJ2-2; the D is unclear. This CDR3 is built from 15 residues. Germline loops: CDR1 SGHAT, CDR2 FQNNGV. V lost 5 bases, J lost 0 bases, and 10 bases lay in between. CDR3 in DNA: TGTGCCAGCAGCGAGTCCCACGCGAACACCGGGGAGCTGTTTTTT. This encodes CASSESHANTGELFF.

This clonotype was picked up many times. The CDR3: CASSVRTGYNEQFF. The CDR3 nucleotides are TGTGCCAGCAGCGTGAGGACAGGCTACAATGAGCAGTTCTTC. V gene TRBV11-2 combines with J gene TRBJ2-1; 7 bases are a match to TRBD1. With 5 bases clipped from V and 3 bases from J, the junction kept 4 bases outside the gene matches. CDR3 size: 14 residues. CDR1 and CDR2 (germline): SGHAT, FQNNGV.

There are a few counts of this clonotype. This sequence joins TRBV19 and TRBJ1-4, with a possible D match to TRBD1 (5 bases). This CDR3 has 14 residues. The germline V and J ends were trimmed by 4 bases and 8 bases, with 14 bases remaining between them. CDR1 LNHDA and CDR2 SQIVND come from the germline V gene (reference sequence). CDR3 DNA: TGTGCCAGTAGTAGTCAGGGTCGATCGGAAAAACTGTTTTTT. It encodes CASSSQGRSEKLFF.

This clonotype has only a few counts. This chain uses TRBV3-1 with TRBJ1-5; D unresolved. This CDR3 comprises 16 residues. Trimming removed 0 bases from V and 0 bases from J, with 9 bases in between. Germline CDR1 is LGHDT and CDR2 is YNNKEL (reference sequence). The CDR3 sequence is CASSQEREISNQPQHF. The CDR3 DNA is TGTGCCAGCAGCCAAGAGCGGGAAATTAGCAATCAGCCCCAGCATTTT. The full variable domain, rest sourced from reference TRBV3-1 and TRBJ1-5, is DTAVSQTPKYLVTQMGNDKSIKCEQNLGHDTMYWYKQDSKKFLKIMFSYNNKELIINETVPNRFSPKSPDKAHLNLHINSLELGDSAVYFCASSQEREISNQPQHFGDGTRLSIL.

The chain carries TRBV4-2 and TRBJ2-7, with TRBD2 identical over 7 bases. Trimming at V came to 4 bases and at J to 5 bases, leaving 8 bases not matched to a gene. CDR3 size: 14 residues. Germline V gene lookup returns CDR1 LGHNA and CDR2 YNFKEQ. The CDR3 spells CASSRGSFEDEQYF. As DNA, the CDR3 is TGTGCCAGCAGCCGCGGGAGTTTCGAAGACGAGCAGTACTTC.

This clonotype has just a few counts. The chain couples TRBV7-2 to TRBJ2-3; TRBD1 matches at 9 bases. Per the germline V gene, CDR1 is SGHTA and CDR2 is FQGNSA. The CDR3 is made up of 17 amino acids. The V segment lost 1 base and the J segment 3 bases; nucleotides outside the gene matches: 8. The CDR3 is CASSLEGRDRATDTQYF. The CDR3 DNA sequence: TGTGCCAGCAGCTTAGAAGGGAGGGACAGGGCTACAGATACGCAGTATTTT.

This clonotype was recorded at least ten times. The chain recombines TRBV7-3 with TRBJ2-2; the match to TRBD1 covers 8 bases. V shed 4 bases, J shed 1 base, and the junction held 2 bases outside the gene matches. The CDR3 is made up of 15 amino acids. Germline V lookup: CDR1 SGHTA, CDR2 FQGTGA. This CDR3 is CASSSGTGNTGELFF. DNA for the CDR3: TGTGCCAGCAGCTCCGGGACAGGGAACACCGGGGAGCTGTTTTTT.

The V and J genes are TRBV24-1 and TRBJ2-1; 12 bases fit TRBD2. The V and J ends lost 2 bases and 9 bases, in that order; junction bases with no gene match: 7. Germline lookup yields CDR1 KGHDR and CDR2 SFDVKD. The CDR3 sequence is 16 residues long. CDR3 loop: CATSDSMTSGRGEQFF. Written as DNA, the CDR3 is TGTGCCACCAGTGATTCGATGACTAGCGGGAGAGGTGAGCAGTTCTTC.

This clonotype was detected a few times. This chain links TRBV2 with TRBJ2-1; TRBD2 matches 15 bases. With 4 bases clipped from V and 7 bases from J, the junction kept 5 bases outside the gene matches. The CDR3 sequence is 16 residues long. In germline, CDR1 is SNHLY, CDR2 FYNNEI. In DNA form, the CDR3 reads TGTGCCAGCAGTGGGGGACTAGCGGGAGGAAGGAATGAGCAGTTCTTC. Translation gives CASSGGLAGGRNEQFF.

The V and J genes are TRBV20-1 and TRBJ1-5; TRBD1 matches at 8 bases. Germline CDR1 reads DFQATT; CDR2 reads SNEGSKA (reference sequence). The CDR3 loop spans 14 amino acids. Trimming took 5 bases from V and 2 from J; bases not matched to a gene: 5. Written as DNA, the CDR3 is TGCAGTGCTCTACAGGGGGGCGGCAATCAGCCCCAGCATTTT. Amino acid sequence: CSALQGGGNQPQHF.

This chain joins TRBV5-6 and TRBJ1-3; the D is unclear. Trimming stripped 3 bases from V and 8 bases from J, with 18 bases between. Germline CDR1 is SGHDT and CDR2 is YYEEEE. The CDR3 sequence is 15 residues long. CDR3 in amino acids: CASSSIEWGVDTIYF. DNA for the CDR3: TGTGCCAGCAGCTCGATAGAGTGGGGAGTTGACACCATATATTTT. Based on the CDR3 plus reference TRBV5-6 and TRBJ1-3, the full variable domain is DAGVTQSPTHLIKTRGQQVTLRCSPKSGHDTVSWYQQALGQGPQFIFQYYEEEERQRGNFPDRFSGHQFPNYSSELNVNALLLGDSALYLCASSSIEWGVDTIYFGEGSWLTVV.

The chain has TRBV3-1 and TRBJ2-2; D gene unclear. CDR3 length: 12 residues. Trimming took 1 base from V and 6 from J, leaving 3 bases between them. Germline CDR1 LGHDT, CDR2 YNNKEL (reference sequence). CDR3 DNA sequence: TGTGCCAGCAGCCAAGTCCCCGGGGAGCTGTTTTTT. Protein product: CASSQVPGELFF.

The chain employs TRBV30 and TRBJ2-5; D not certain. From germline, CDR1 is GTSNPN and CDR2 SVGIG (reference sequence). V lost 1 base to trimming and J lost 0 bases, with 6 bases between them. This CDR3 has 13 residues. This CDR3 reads CAWSGYYQETQYF. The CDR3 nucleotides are TGTGCCTGGAGTGGCTATTACCAAGAGACCCAGTACTTC.

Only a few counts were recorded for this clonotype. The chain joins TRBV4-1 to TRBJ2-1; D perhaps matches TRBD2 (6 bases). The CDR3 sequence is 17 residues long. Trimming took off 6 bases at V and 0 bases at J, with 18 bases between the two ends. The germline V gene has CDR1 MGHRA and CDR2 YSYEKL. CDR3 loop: CASSWRDPSSSYNEQFF. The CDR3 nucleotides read TGCGCCAGCAGTTGGCGGGATCCCTCAAGCTCCTACAATGAGCAGTTCTTC.

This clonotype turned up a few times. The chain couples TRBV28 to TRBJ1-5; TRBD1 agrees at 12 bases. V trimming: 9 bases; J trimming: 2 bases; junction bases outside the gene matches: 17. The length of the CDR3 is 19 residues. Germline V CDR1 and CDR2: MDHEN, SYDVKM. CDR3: CASLGGGQGALEGNQPQHF. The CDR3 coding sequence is TGTGCCAGTCTTGGGGGGGGACAGGGGGCGCTCGAGGGCAATCAGCCCCAGCATTTT.